This T cell receptor beta chain is from a study of shared clonotypes between healthy human individuals. Sorted-subset replicate PCR reactions contained approximately 190 ng DNA, corresponding to 29,000 or so T cell genomes. Here immunoSEQ multiplex PCR was the method, and the copy in TCRdb shows in-frame clones only, minus some. The top ten hold around 0.38% of the sample, which has approximately 1.5 million clones, just under 99% seen once. V lost 2 bases, J lost 3 bases, and 1 base stayed unmatched. The CDR3 totals 14 residues. Germline V gives CDR1 SGHTA, CDR2 FQGTGA. This sequence was found in a man between 25 and 39 years old in good health. This sequence joins TRBV7-3 and TRBJ2-3; 8 bases map to TRBD2. The sample comprised naive CD4+ T cells sorted from blood. Subset in this sample: CD45RA+ positively selected. The CDR3 is CASSLGTRTDTQYF. The CDR3 DNA is TGTGCCAGCAGCTTAGGGACTAGGACAGATACGCAGTATTTT. Supplemented by reference TRBV7-3 and TRBJ2-3, the full variable domain reads GAGVSQTPSNKVTEKGKYVELRCDPISGHTALYWYRQSLGQGPEFLIYFQGTGAADDSGLPNDRFFAVRPEGSVSTLKIQRTERGDSAVYLCASSLGTRTDTQYFGPGTRLTVL.